This is a list of T cell receptor beta chains from one sample in a study of cytomegalovirus exposure and HLA in healthy donors. TCRdb's copy holds only in-frame clones and misses some; the assay was immunoSEQ multiplex PCR. The sample shows 150,000 to 200,000 clones, 85% of them seen only once. The sequencing sample was made of PBMCs. The receptors were sampled from a man in his late teens or twenties in good health and CMV-seropositive. Each CDR3 is given with its conserved first and last residue. D genes are given only for firm matches. Clone size is stated in some rows and not others, as once, few, many or a class when expanded.

>TRBJ2-7|TRBV4-1|once|-
CASTAGGGGVDEQYF
TGCGCCAGCACCGCTGGGGGCGGGGGAGTAGACGAGCAGTACTTC
>TRBJ1-2|TRBV13|-|TRBD1
CASVRAGTGATYGYTF
TGTGCCAGCGTGAGGGCGGGGACAGGTGCGACCTATGGCTACACCTTC
>TRBJ2-3|TRBV9|-|TRBD1
CASSADRGTDTQYF
TGTGCCAGCAGCGCTGACAGGGGAACAGATACGCAGTATTTT
>TRBJ2-1|TRBV20-1|-|-
CSAGNEQFF
TGCAGTGCCGGGAATGAGCAGTTCTTC
>TRBJ2-3|TRBV11-2|-|-
CASSLGETPSTDTQYF
TGTGCCAGCAGCTTGGGAGAGACTCCTAGCACAGATACGCAGTATTTT
>TRBJ2-5|TRBV18|-|-
CASSPPRGSGEETQYF
TGTGCCAGCTCACCACCTAGAGGGAGCGGAGAAGAGACCCAGTACTTC
>TRBJ1-5|TRBV6-5|many|-
CASSYGRDVQPQHF
TGTGCCAGCAGTTACGGCAGGGATGTTCAGCCCCAGCATTTT
>TRBJ1-5|TRBV5-1|-|TRBD1
CASSLEGQGGNQPQHF
TGCGCCAGCAGCTTGGAGGGACAGGGTGGGAATCAGCCCCAGCATTTT
>TRBJ2-7|TRBV11-2|-|-
CASSPDMAGSSYEQYF
TGTGCCAGCAGCCCCGATATGGCGGGGAGTTCCTACGAGCAGTACTTC
>TRBJ2-2|TRBV4-1|-|-
CASSQVGGATGELFF
TGCGCCAGCAGCCAAGTTGGGGGGGCCACCGGGGAGCTGTTTTTT
>TRBJ2-5|TRBV4-1|-|-
CASSRVIRETQYF
TGCGCCAGCAGCCGCGTTATAAGAGAGACCCAGTACTTC
>TRBJ2-2|TRBV11-3|-|TRBD2
CASTDFWTSGGAAGELFF
TGTGCCAGCACCGACTTCTGGACTAGCGGGGGGGCGGCCGGGGAGCTGTTTTTT
>TRBJ2-3|TRBV2|once|TRBD1
CASSARTGSTDTQYF
TGTGCCAGCAGTGCTAGGACAGGGTCCACAGATACGCAGTATTTT
>TRBJ1-2|TRBV6-5|-|TRBD1
CASSYKDRGEGYGYTF
TGTGCCAGCAGTTATAAGGACAGGGGCGAAGGCTATGGCTACACCTTC
>TRBJ2-6|TRBV12-5|-|-
CASGLVHGSSGANVLTF
TGTGCTAGTGGTTTGGTACACGGGAGCTCTGGGGCCAACGTCCTGACTTTC
>TRBJ2-1|TRBV6-1|-|-
CASSELAGLYNEQFF
TGTGCCAGCAGTGAATTGGCAGGGCTCTACAATGAGCAGTTCTTC
>TRBJ2-1|TRBV5-1|-|TRBD2
CASSGLAGGNEQFF
TGCGCCAGCAGCGGACTAGCGGGGGGTAATGAGCAGTTCTTC
>TRBJ2-2|TRBV10-3|-|-
CAITRTSAGELFF
TGTGCCATCACTAGAACTAGTGCCGGGGAGCTGTTTTTT
>TRBJ2-1|TRBV10-3|-|TRBD2
CAISEEGLAAGNEQFF
TGTGCCATCAGTGAGGAGGGACTAGCAGCAGGCAATGAGCAGTTCTTC
>TRBJ2-1|TRBV7-3|-|-
CASSSHLPGLATYNEQFF
TGTGCCAGCAGCTCCCACCTCCCAGGATTAGCGACCTACAATGAGCAGTTCTTC
>TRBJ1-5|TRBV10-3|-|TRBD1
CATQPGQFNQPQHF
TGTGCCACCCAACCGGGACAGTTTAATCAGCCCCAGCATTTT
>TRBJ1-2|TRBV5-1|-|-
CASSPLDTNYGYTF
TGCGCCAGCAGCCCCCTCGACACCAACTATGGCTACACCTTC
>TRBJ1-1|TRBV7-2|-|TRBD1
CASSFGQARRSEAFF
TGTGCCAGCAGCTTCGGACAGGCTAGGAGGTCTGAAGCTTTCTTT
>TRBJ1-4|TRBV9|-|-
CASSPRPTTNEKLFF
TGTGCCAGCAGCCCTCGCCCTACAACTAATGAAAAACTGTTTTTT